Below are 17 T cell receptor beta chains sequenced from a single sample in a study of patients and donors after allogeneic stem cell transplantation. One entry per CDR3 protein results from TCRdb running MiXCR on the RT-PCR reads. Here the sample spans about 960,000 distinct CDR3 sequences, 15% to 20% being singletons. The material sequenced was blood, either unsorted or a sorted T cell fraction (not recorded which). These receptors came from a human donor who was either an allogeneic HSCT recipient or a stem cell or donor lymphocyte infusion donor (not recorded which). It is not recorded whose cells these are; they may come from a transplant donor.

This clonotype was observed a few times. The chain recombines TRBV7-9 with TRBJ2-3, with 11 nucleotides matching TRBD2. The CDR3 is 14 residues long. The ends lost 5 bases at V and 4 bases at J; junction bases unmatched: 2. Germline CDR1 reads SEHNR; CDR2 reads FQNEAQ (reference sequence). CDR3 residues: CASSISGRADTQYF. The CDR3 nucleotides are TGTGCCAGCAGCATTAGCGGGAGGGCAGATACGCAGTATTTT.

The V gene is TRBV19, the J gene TRBJ2-4; D not resolved. Germline V gives CDR1 LNHDA, CDR2 SQIVND (reference sequence). The CDR3 loop spans 12 amino acids. V was clipped by 8 bases and J by 0 bases, with 5 bases between them. Here the CDR3 DNA reads TGTGCCAGTGGTCCAGCCAAAAACATTCAGTACTTC. It translates to CASGPAKNIQYF.

This clonotype was recorded a few times. The rearrangement joins TRBV27 to TRBJ1-6, with no clear D. Germline CDR1 reads MNHEY; CDR2 reads SMNVEV (reference sequence). The V and J ends lost 2 bases and 0 bases respectively, with 5 bases between them. CDR3 length: 15 amino acids. CDR3 DNA sequence: TGTGCCAGCAGTTTACAGATCTCCTATAATTCACCCCTCCACTTT. It encodes CASSLQISYNSPLHF.

This clonotype was seen a few times. V usage is TRBV3-1 and J usage is TRBJ1-4, with unresolved D. Trimming took off 4 bases at V and 4 bases at J, with 16 bases between the two ends. The CDR3 totals 16 residues. Germline-derived CDR1 and CDR2 are LGHDT and YNNKEL (reference sequence). The CDR3, as DNA: TGTGCCAGCAGCCTCCGGTCCGGCGGAGATAATGAAAAACTGTTTTTT. This encodes CASSLRSGGDNEKLFF.

This clonotype showed up just a few times. This chain links TRBV20-1 with TRBJ2-3; 13 nucleotides match TRBD2. The V and J ends lost 4 bases and 2 bases, in that order; junction bases with no gene match: 3. The CDR3 loop spans 15 amino acids. Germline V gives CDR1 DFQATT, CDR2 SNEGSKA (reference sequence). The CDR3 loop reads CSAMGTSGNTDTQYF. CDR3 nucleotides: TGCAGTGCTATGGGGACTAGCGGGAACACAGATACGCAGTATTTT.

The chain couples TRBV19 to TRBJ2-5, with D perhaps TRBD1 or TRBD2 (5 bases each). The CDR3 length is 15 residues. Germline lookup yields CDR1 LNHDA and CDR2 SQIVND (reference sequence). V was pared by 6 bases and J by 5 bases, with 19 bases between. The CDR3 sequence is CASRNRGLTEETQYF. The CDR3 DNA follows: TGTGCCAGTAGGAACCGGGGCCTAACGGAGGAGACCCAGTACTTC.

This chain connects TRBV3-1 to TRBJ2-3; D gene uncertain. Trimming left V 5 bases short and J 4 bases short, with 13 bases between. This CDR3 has 14 amino acids. CDR1 is LGHDT, CDR2 YNNKEL, per germline (reference sequence). The CDR3 region has the DNA TGTGCCAGCAGCACGACATGGGCGGCAGATACGCAGTATTTT. Translated, it gives CASSTTWAADTQYF.

V usage is TRBV12-3 or TRBV12-4 and J usage is TRBJ2-6, with D uncertain. Trimming took 4 bases from V and 2 from J, leaving 12 bases between them. This CDR3 contains 16 residues. In DNA form, the CDR3 reads TGTGCCAGCAGTTACCCCGGTTTGGCTGGGGCCAACGTCCTGACTTTC. It codes for CASSYPGLAGANVLTF.

The V call is TRBV6-1, the J call TRBJ2-5; 12 bases align to TRBD2. Germline CDR1 MNHNS, CDR2 SASEGT. This CDR3 contains 15 residues. The trim removed 5 bases at V and 5 bases at J, leaving 6 bases unmatched. Written as DNA, the CDR3 is TGTGCCAGCAGTCCTCCCGGGACTAGCGGGGAGACCCAGTACTTC. It codes for CASSPPGTSGETQYF.

V is TRBV6-5 and J is TRBJ1-3; D gene unclear. V was shortened by 2 bases and J by 0 bases, with 11 bases between the two germline ends. The CDR3 has 16 amino acids. Looked up from germline, CDR1 is MNHEY and CDR2 is SVGAGI. CDR3 nucleotide sequence: TGTGCCAGCAGTTACGGGAGTATTTCCTCTGGAAACACCATATATTTT. Translated, it gives CASSYGSISSGNTIYF.

The gene calls are TRBV27 and TRBJ1-1, with D possibly TRBD1 on 5 matching bases. Germline CDR1 and CDR2: MNHEY and SMNVEV (reference sequence). The V gene lost 0 bases and the J gene lost 0 bases, with 11 bases spanning the gap. The CDR3 totals 16 residues. CDR3 sequence (DNA): TGTGCCAGCAGTTTATCGGGGGAAGGGTTGAACACTGAAGCTTTCTTT. It specifies CASSLSGEGLNTEAFF.

The chain joins TRBV27 to TRBJ1-2; 7 positions match TRBD1. The CDR3 contains 13 residues. V trimming: 5 bases; J trimming: 8 bases; junction bases outside the gene matches: 8. Germline V gives CDR1 MNHEY, CDR2 SMNVEV (reference sequence). CDR3 loop: CASSPRQGDGYTF. CDR3 DNA: TGTGCCAGCAGTCCCCGACAGGGTGACGGCTACACCTTC.

This chain joins TRBV7-9 and TRBJ2-3; D not resolved. V was clipped by 4 bases and J by 3 bases, with 8 bases between them. Germline V gene sequence: CDR1 SEHNR, CDR2 FQNEAQ (reference sequence). This CDR3 spans 13 amino acids. The CDR3 sequence: CASSSSVTDTQYF. The DNA for the CDR3 is TGTGCCAGCAGCTCGAGTGTGACAGATACGCAGTATTTT.

This clonotype was counted a few times. The chain joins TRBV5-1 to TRBJ2-7, with D possibly matching TRBD1 (5 bases). The CDR3 spans 13 residues. Between the trimmed V and J ends, which lost 4 bases and 5 bases, there was a span of 13 bases. Per the germline V gene, CDR1 is SGHRS and CDR2 is YFSETQ. CDR3 loop: CASSTEGVHEQYF. The CDR3 DNA is TGCGCCAGCAGCACCGAAGGGGTCCACGAGCAGTACTTC. Variable domain in full (rest from reference TRBV5-1 and TRBJ2-7): KAGVTQTPRYLIKTRGQQVTLSCSPISGHRSVSWYQQTPGQGLQFLFEYFSETQRNKGNFPGRFSGRQFSNSRSEMNVSTLELGDSALYLCASSTEGVHEQYFGPGTRLTVT.

The rearrangement joins TRBV12-3 or TRBV12-4 to TRBJ2-5; 9 nucleotides align to TRBD1. The J segment lost 5 bases and the V segment lost 3 bases, leaving 19 bases of the junction unmatched. This CDR3 is 19 amino acids long. The CDR3 DNA is TGTGCCAGCAGTTTCGAAAGTCGCCCGACAGGGGGGTCTAGGGAGACCCAGTACTTC. Translation gives CASSFESRPTGGSRETQYF.

The chain joins TRBV24-1 to TRBJ2-2; 10 nucleotides agree with TRBD1. Per germline, CDR1 KGHDR and CDR2 SFDVKD. The CDR3 has 19 residues. With V trimmed by 5 bases and J by 0 bases, 11 bases remained unmatched. Written as DNA, the CDR3 is TGTGCCACCAGTGGCCGGACAGGGGGATTATACCCGAACACCGGGGAGCTGTTTTTT. Its protein product is CATSGRTGGLYPNTGELFF.

This clonotype was detected only a few times. This chain connects TRBV7-3 to TRBJ1-6; TRBD1 agrees at 7 bases. Germline V gene sequence: CDR1 SGHTA, CDR2 FQGTGA. The CDR3 has 14 amino acids. J lost 7 bases, V lost 6 bases, and 6 bases had no gene match. Here the CDR3 DNA reads TGTGCCAGCAGGGACAGGTCTTCCAATTCACCCCTCCACTTT. Translated, it gives CASRDRSSNSPLHF.